These T cell receptor beta chains were read from a single sample in a study of Ad26.COV2.S vaccination and SARS-CoV-2 variants. Method: immunoSEQ multiplex PCR; TCRdb's copy keeps in-frame clones and lacks some. The profile shows 400,000 to 450,000 clones, around nine tenths of them singletons. This material consisted of peripheral blood, taken in a trial of Ad26.COV2.S vaccine versus placebo. The receptors come from a person between 18 and 59 years old who received the Ad26.COV2.S COVID-19 vaccine or a placebo. CDR3s include the opening cysteine and the closing phenylalanine or tryptophan. D genes are given only for firm matches. Only some rows state a clone size, as once, few, many or a class for expanded clones.

.	.	TRBV6-1	TRBJ2-7	CASSEADTSYEQYF	TGTGCCAGCAGTGAAGCGGACACTTCCTACGAGCAGTACTTC
.	.	TRBV19	TRBJ2-2	CASSKGGDTGELFF	TGTGCCAGTAGTAAAGGCGGGGACACCGGGGAGCTGTTTTTT
.	.	TRBV9	TRBJ1-2	CASSPFESTDPNYGYTF	TGTGCCAGCAGCCCTTTCGAAAGCACCGACCCTAACTATGGCTACACCTTC
.	.	TRBV5-1	TRBJ2-1	CASSLVPGAQISYNEQFF	TGCGCCAGCAGCTTGGTCCCCGGGGCCCAAATTTCCTACAATGAGCAGTTCTTC
.	.	TRBV3-1/TRBV3-2	TRBJ1-6	CASSQERTFNSPLHF	TGTGCCAGCAGCCAAGAGCGGACTTTTAATTCACCCCTCCACTTT
.	.	TRBV10-2	TRBJ2-7	CASSWLRDTYSYEQYF	TGCGCCAGCAGTTGGCTGAGGGACACGTACTCCTACGAGCAGTACTTC
few	.	TRBV19	TRBJ1-1	CASSIAGPRDTEAFF	TGTGCCAGTAGTATAGCAGGGCCGCGAGACACTGAAGCTTTCTTT
.	.	TRBV11-3	TRBJ2-3	CASSPGGSDTQYF	TGTGCCAGCAGCCCAGGGGGGTCAGATACGCAGTATTTT
once	.	TRBV4-2	TRBJ2-6	CASSQVRSGANVLTF	TGTGCCAGCAGCCAAGTCCGCTCTGGGGCCAACGTCCTGACTTTC
.	.	TRBV9	TRBJ1-2	CASSVVGSRYGYTF	TGTGCCAGCAGCGTAGTGGGGTCCCGCTATGGCTACACCTTC
few	.	TRBV15	TRBJ2-7	CATSGIAGQDYEQYF	TGTGCCACCAGCGGAATAGCGGGACAGGACTACGAGCAGTACTTC
.	TRBD1	TRBV13	TRBJ1-1	CASRETGNFEAFF	TGTGCCAGCAGGGAGACAGGGAATTTTGAAGCTTTCTTT
.	.	TRBV5-8	TRBJ2-6	CASSLERDRPSGANVLTF	TGTGCCAGCAGCCTAGAACGGGACCGGCCCTCTGGGGCCAACGTCCTGACTTTC
many	.	TRBV4-1	TRBJ2-2	CASSRSNPSNTGELFF	TGCGCCAGCAGCCGATCCAACCCCTCAAACACCGGGGAGCTGTTTTTT
.	.	TRBV5-6	TRBJ2-3	CASSLVRGTDTQYF	TGTGCCAGCAGCTTGGTGAGGGGCACAGATACGCAGTATTTT
.	.	TRBV24-1	TRBJ1-5	CATSGLRNRDQPQHF	TGTGCCACCAGTGGATTAAGGAACAGAGATCAGCCCCAGCATTTT
.	.	TRBV4-3	TRBJ2-7	CASSQDWGVPDEQYF	TGCGCCAGCAGCCAAGATTGGGGAGTTCCTGACGAGCAGTACTTC
.	.	TRBV7-3	TRBJ2-7	CASSLGGAGEIYEQYF	TGTGCCAGCAGCTTAGGAGGGGCCGGAGAAATCTACGAGCAGTACTTC
.	.	TRBV30	TRBJ1-4	CAHSIQVPGEKLFF	TGTGCCCACTCGATACAGGTCCCCGGAGAAAAACTGTTTTTT
.	.	TRBV5-4	TRBJ2-1	CASSVTGEQFF	TGTGCCAGCAGCGTGACCGGAGAGCAGTTCTTC
.	.	TRBV19	TRBJ1-2	CASSRGGLADNFYGYTF	TGTGCCAGTAGTAGGGGGGGACTAGCCGACAATTTCTATGGCTACACCTTC
.	.	TRBV6-2/TRBV6-3	TRBJ2-3	CASSHERHTQYF	TGTGCCAGCAGCCACGAGCGGCATACGCAGTATTTT
.	TRBD2	TRBV5-4	TRBJ2-7	CASSLNLAGGYEQYF	TGTGCCAGCAGCTTAAATCTAGCGGGAGGCTACGAGCAGTACTTC
.	.	TRBV4-2	TRBJ2-2	CASSQSIGATGELFF	TGTGCCAGCAGCCAGTCCATAGGTGCGACCGGGGAGCTGTTTTTT
.	.	TRBV7-2	TRBJ1-2	CASSLGVRYGYTF	TGTGCCAGCAGCTTAGGGGTACGCTATGGCTACACCTTC
.	TRBD2	TRBV11-2	TRBJ2-1	CASSLWLAGALDEQFF	TGTGCCAGCAGCTTATGGCTAGCGGGGGCTTTGGATGAGCAGTTCTTC